This T cell receptor beta chain derives from a study of shared clonotypes between healthy human individuals. Sequenced by immunoSEQ multiplex PCR; TCRdb stores in-frame clones only, minus some. The sample lists 2 million to 3 million clones, over 85% occurring once. V lost 0 bases and J lost 7, with 13 bases in between. The CDR3 totals 14 residues. Germline CDR1 MNHEY, CDR2 SVGAGI. Each of the donors was a healthy adult who was HIV-negative and had not had a recent acute infection or vaccination. The rearrangement joins TRBV6-5 to TRBJ2-7; D possibly corresponds to TRBD1 (5 bases). What was sequenced was naive CD4+ T cells from PBMCs. The sample's subset: CD45RA+ positively selected. The TCR comes from a man younger than 35 in good health. Some clones in this sample may be carry-over from other donors' samples. The CDR3, as DNA: TGTGCCAGCAGTTACTCTAACAGGAGTCCTGAGCAGTACTTC. Protein sequence: CASSYSNRSPEQYF.